This T cell receptor beta chain stems from a study of T cell repertoires in cytomegalovirus infection. On the study more broadly: Indicated by public TCR beta signatures were CMV infection and matching HLA type.

General observations from the study: Cumulative public TCR beta family frequency identified CMV carriers with the relevant HLA. Clonotypes of TCR beta that were HLA-C-restricted and CMV-specific dominated the ex vivo response.

Comment on this clonotype: The antigen is not known.

TCRdb ran MiXCR on the reads and lists one entry per CDR3 protein. The sample lists approximately 910,000 distinct CDR3 sequences, 25% to 40% seen once, with about an eighth in the top ten. Trimming removed 3 bases at V and 4 bases at J, with 15 bases between. The CDR3 runs to 15 residues. CDR1 LNHDA and CDR2 SQIVND come from the germline V gene (reference sequence). The sample consisted of cultured CD8+ T cells from PBMCs, taken from culture after CMV antigen stimulation. The clonotype originates from a human donor in good health (CMV status not recorded). Some clones in this sample may be carry-over from other donors' samples. The V call is TRBV19, the J call TRBJ1-1; TRBD1 is a possible D gene (6 bases). CDR3 sequence reads: CASSMWSRGPTEAFF. DNA of the CDR3: TGTGCCAGTAGTATGTGGAGCAGGGGACCCACTGAAGCTTTCTTT. The full variable domain, its missing parts supplied by reference TRBV19 and TRBJ1-1, is DGGITQSPKYLFRKEGQNVTLSCEQNLNHDAMYWYRQDPGQGLRLIYYSQIVNDFQKGDIAEGYSVSREKKESFPLTVTSAQKNPTAFYLCASSMWSRGPTEAFFGQGTRLTVV.